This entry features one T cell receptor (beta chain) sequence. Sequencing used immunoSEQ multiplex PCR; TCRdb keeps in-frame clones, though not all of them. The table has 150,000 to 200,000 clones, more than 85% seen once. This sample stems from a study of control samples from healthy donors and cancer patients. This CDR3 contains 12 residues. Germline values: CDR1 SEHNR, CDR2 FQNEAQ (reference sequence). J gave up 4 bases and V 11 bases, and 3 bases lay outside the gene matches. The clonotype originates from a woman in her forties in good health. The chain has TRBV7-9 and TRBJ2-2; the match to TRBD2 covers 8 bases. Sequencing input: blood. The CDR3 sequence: CAGRGGTGELFF. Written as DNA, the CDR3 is TGTGCCGGCCGGGGGGGCACCGGGGAGCTGTTTTTT.